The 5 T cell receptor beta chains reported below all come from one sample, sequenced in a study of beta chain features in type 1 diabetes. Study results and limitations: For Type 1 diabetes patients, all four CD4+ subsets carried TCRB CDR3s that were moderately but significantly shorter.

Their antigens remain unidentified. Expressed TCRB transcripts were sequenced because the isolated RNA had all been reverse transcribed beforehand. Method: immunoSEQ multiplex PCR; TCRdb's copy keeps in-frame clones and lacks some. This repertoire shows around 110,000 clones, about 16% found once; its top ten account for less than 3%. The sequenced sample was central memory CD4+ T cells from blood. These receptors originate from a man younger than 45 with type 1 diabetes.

Here the CDR3 reads CASSSHYNSPLHF. The DNA of the CDR3 is TGTGCCAGCAGCTCTCATTATAATTCACCCCTCCACTTT. This rearrangement joins TRBV5-4 to TRBJ1-6, with D unclear. The length of the CDR3 is 13 residues. V lost 3 bases, J lost 4 bases, and 5 bases lay in between. Germline assignment: CDR1 SGHNT and CDR2 YYREEE (reference sequence).

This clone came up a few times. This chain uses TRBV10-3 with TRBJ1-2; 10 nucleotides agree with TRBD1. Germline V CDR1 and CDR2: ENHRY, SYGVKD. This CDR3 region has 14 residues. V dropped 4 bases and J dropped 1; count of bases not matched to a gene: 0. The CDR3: CAISGDRGNYGYTF. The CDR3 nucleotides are TGTGCCATCAGTGGGGACAGGGGTAACTATGGCTACACCTTC.

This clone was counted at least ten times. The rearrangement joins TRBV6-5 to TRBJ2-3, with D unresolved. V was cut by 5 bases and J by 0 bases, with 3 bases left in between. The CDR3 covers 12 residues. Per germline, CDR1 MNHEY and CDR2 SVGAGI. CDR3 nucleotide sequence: TGTGCCAGCAGTAGTAGCACAGATACGCAGTATTTT. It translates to CASSSSTDTQYF.

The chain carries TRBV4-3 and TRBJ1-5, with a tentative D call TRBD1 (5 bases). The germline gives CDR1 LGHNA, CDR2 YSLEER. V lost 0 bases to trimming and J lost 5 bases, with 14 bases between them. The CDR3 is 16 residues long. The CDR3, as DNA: TGCGCCAGCAGCCAAGAGTATGGGGCAGACCATCAGCCCCAGCATTTT. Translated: CASSQEYGADHQPQHF.

CDR3 bases: TGCAGCGCCTCGCGGGAGGAGACCCAGTACTTC. Translation gives CSASREETQYF. The chain is built from TRBV29-1 and TRBJ2-5; the match to TRBD2 covers 7 bases. With 7 bases clipped from V and 5 bases from J, the junction kept 4 bases outside the gene matches. The CDR3 is 11 residues long. The V gene's germline CDR1 is SQVTM and CDR2 ANQGSEA.